The rows below give T cell receptor beta chains drawn from one sample of a study of blood T cell repertoires in COVID-19. Profiled with immunoSEQ multiplex PCR; TCRdb holds only in-frame clones, not every one. The data show under 300,000 clones, almost 85% seen once. Material for sequencing was PBMCs or T cells enriched from blood (not recorded which). These receptors all come from a man aged 35 to 55 who had recovered from COVID-19. The conserved cysteine and the conserved F or W are not part of the CDR3 here.

V	CDR3
TRBV11-1	ASSPRDRASYEQY
TRBV2	ASSRDRGDEQY
TRBV10-3	AIRGTSGPQETQY
TRBV13	ASSSQLAGDAYEQY
TRBV30	AWSPGQRTGELF
TRBV27	ASSFWTGLHNEQF
TRBV16	ATSEAAWTQY
TRBV10-1	ASSGESGGPTSYEQY
TRBV3-1/TRBV3-2	ASSQAGRYEQY
TRBV5-1	ASSPGGAGEAF
TRBV20-1	SASRQSPNSNQPQH
TRBV2	ASSLRLPSTDTQY
TRBV25-1	ASSEQITTNEKLF
TRBV28	ASRPGQILYGYT
TRBV9	ASSVGGGQETQY
TRBV25-1	ASSEKQGNYGYT
TRBV5-1	ASSSAVGGVYGYT
TRBV21-1	ASPEAF
TRBV21-1	ASSKGAEKLF
TRBV4-3	ASSLAGTGLEKLF
TRBV9	ASSVRVDSTEQY
TRBV19	ASSTRQGGTEAF
TRBV6-5	ASSSGRREQY
TRBV5-1	ASSLGQGLEKLF
TRBV3-1/TRBV3-2	ASSSGTFPYEQY
TRBV4-2	ASSPEEAGGSYNEQF
TRBV3-1/TRBV3-2	ASSPWAATNEKLF